A selection of T cell receptor beta chains follows, all from one sample in a study of beta chain features in type 1 diabetes. Sequencing was performed with immunoSEQ multiplex PCR; in TCRdb, only in-frame clones are kept and a portion is missing. The sample contains 500,000 to 650,000 clones, around 12% of which appear only once. The sequenced sample was naive CD4+ T cells from blood. The receptors come from a man aged 25-40 years with type 1 diabetes. Both conserved end residues are trimmed from each CDR3. A D gene is named only where the DNA matches it firmly. Size values are once, few and many counts, or a class for expanded clones, and some rows have none.

V: TRBV7-2
size: -
D: -
CDR3: ASSSTYNEQF

V: TRBV2
size: -
D: -
CDR3: ASSEGSRDYT

V: TRBV29-1
size: few
D: TRBD2
CDR3: SVDSAGGGDTQY

V: TRBV30
size: -
D: -
CDR3: AWGGLLTDTQY

V: TRBV19
size: -
D: -
CDR3: ASSIDLRGGAF

V: TRBV7-9
size: -
D: -
CDR3: ASSLMAPGTEAF

V: TRBV7-8
size: -
D: -
CDR3: ASSRQNTEAF

V: TRBV7-2
size: few
D: -
CDR3: ASTPADTQY

V: TRBV2
size: -
D: -
CDR3: ASRSQGNTGELF

V: TRBV7-9
size: few
D: -
CDR3: ASSSTRRLSYNEQF

V: TRBV10-3
size: -
D: -
CDR3: AISESVGSQGYT

V: TRBV27
size: few
D: -
CDR3: ASSLGRARLSYEQF

V: TRBV6-1
size: few
D: -
CDR3: ASSTTGYTGELF

V: TRBV18
size: few
D: -
CDR3: ASSPPTGTDTQY

V: TRBV7-9
size: few
D: TRBD2
CDR3: ASSLDGGSVDTQY

V: TRBV27
size: -
D: -
CDR3: ASSSTVSTDTQY

V: TRBV5-4
size: few
D: TRBD1
CDR3: ASSLGAGGMNTEAF

V: TRBV29-1
size: -
D: -
CDR3: SGEAYTEAF

V: TRBV29-1
size: few
D: -
CDR3: SVLAANEKLF

V: TRBV5-1
size: -
D: -
CDR3: ASTGGDTQY

V: TRBV28
size: -
D: -
CDR3: ASSLQVTPLH

V: TRBV9
size: -
D: -
CDR3: ASSVETANTGELF

V: TRBV19
size: few
D: -
CDR3: ASRNGYT

V: TRBV4-3
size: -
D: -
CDR3: ASSQDSSGTVHEKLF

V: TRBV20-1
size: few
D: -
CDR3: SARVGDGYT

V: TRBV7-3
size: few
D: -
CDR3: ASSPRSSSNEQY

V: TRBV27
size: few
D: -
CDR3: ASSLVPTGELF

V: TRBV5-1
size: few
D: -
CDR3: ASSLAARTNTEAF

V: TRBV4-2
size: few
D: -
CDR3: ASSQEVLEPQETQY

V: TRBV14
size: -
D: -
CDR3: ASSQAGGTFMNTEAF

V: TRBV7-8
size: few
D: -
CDR3: AVPTGTVKETQY

V: TRBV2
size: -
D: -
CDR3: AREFGLNTEAF

V: TRBV4-2
size: few
D: TRBD1
CDR3: ASSQDRDSNNYGYT

V: TRBV2
size: few
D: -
CDR3: ASSDNRALSYGYT

V: TRBV30
size: -
D: TRBD1
CDR3: ACGGQHNYGYT

V: TRBV6-1
size: -
D: -
CDR3: ASSEARAYEQY

V: TRBV9
size: -
D: -
CDR3: ASSVAGTTEAF

V: TRBV9
size: -
D: -
CDR3: ASTPGPGPYTDTQY

V: TRBV10-3
size: few
D: -
CDR3: AISEFATDSGNTIY

V: TRBV7-9
size: few
D: -
CDR3: ASSSLRDSYNEQF

V: TRBV5-4
size: few
D: TRBD2
CDR3: ASSLGPSGNQETQY

V: TRBV30
size: few
D: -
CDR3: AWSVTRTAKGNNQPQH